This TCR beta chain was observed in a study of shared clonotypes between healthy human individuals. Clones were sequenced by immunoSEQ multiplex PCR, and TCRdb holds only the in-frame ones, with some missing. The profile shows about 2.4 million clones, under 95% of them singletons. The V segment lost 4 bases and the J segment 4 bases; nucleotides outside the gene matches: 4. Germline V gene lookup returns CDR1 KGHSH and CDR2 LQKENI. CDR3 length: 14 residues. Sequencing was carried out using naive CD4+ T cells from PBMCs. Sample subset: CD45RA+ positively selected. This TCR came from a man aged 18 to 29 in good health. Some clones in this sample may be carry-over from other donors' samples. V and J are TRBV18 and TRBJ1-5, with 7 bases matching TRBD1. The DNA of the CDR3 is TGTGCCAGCTCACGACAGGGATTTAATCAGCCCCAGCATTTT. It specifies CASSRQGFNQPQHF.